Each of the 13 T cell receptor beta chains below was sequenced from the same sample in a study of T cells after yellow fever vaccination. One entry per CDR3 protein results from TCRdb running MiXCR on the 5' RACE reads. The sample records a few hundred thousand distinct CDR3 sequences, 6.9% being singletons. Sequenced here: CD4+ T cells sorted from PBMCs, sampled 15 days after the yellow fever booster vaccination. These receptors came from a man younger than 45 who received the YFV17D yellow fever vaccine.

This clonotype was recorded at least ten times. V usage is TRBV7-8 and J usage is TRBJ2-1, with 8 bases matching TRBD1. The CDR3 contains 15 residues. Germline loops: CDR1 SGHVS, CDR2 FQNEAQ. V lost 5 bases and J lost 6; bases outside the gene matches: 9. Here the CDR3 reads CASSPRDRLANEQFF. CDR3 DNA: TGTGCCAGCAGCCCTCGGGACAGGTTGGCCAATGAGCAGTTCTTC.

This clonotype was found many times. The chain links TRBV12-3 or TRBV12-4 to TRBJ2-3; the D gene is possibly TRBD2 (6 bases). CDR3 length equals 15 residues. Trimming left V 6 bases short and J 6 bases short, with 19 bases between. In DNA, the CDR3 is TGTGCCAGCAGCCTTAGCGGCACCCCCTGGGATACGCAGTATTTT. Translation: CASSLSGTPWDTQYF.

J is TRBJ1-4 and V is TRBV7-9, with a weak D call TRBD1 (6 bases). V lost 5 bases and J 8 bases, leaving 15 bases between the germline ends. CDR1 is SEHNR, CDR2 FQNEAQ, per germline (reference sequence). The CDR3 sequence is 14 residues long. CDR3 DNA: TGTGCCAGCAGCCCCTACGGGGGCGCGGAAAAACTGTTTTTT. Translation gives CASSPYGGAEKLFF. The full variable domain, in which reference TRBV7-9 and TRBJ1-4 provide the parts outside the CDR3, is DTGVSQNPRHKITKRGQNVTFRCDPISEHNRLYWYRQTLGQGPEFLTYFQNEAQLEKSRLLSDRFSAERPKGSFSTLEIQRTEQGDSAMYLCASSPYGGAEKLFFGSGTQLSVL.

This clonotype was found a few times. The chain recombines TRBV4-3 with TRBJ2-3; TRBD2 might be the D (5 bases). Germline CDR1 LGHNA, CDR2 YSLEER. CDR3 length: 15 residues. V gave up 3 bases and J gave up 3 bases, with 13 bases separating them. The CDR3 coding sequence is TGCGCCAGCAGCCAGGACTTCTTAGGGACAGATACGCAGTATTTT. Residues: CASSQDFLGTDTQYF.

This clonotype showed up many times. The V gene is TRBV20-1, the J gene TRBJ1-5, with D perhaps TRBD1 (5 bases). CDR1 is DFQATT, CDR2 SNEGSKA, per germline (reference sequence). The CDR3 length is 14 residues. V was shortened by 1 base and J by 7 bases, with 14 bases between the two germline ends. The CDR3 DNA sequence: TGCAGTGCTAGAGGTGGGACGTACGGACAGCCCCAGCATTTT. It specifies CSARGGTYGQPQHF.

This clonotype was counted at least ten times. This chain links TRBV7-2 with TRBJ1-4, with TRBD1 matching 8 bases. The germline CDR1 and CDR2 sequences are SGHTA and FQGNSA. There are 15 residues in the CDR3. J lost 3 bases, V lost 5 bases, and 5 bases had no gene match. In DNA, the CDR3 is TGTGCCAGCAGCATTCAGGGGGCAGCTAATGAAAAACTGTTTTTT. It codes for CASSIQGAANEKLFF.

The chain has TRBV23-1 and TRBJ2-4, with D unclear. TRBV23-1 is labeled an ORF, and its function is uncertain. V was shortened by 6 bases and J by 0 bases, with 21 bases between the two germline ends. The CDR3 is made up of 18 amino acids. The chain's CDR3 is CASSRGDNLTLAKNIQYF. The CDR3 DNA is TGCGCCAGCAGCCGCGGAGACAACCTAACTTTAGCCAAAAACATTCAGTACTTC.

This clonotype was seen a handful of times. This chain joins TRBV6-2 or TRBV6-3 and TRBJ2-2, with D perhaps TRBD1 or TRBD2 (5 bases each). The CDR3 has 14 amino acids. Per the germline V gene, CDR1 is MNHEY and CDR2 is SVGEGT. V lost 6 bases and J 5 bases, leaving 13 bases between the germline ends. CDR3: CASSQGALTGELFF. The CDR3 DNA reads TGTGCCAGCAGCCAGGGAGCATTGACCGGGGAGCTGTTTTTT.

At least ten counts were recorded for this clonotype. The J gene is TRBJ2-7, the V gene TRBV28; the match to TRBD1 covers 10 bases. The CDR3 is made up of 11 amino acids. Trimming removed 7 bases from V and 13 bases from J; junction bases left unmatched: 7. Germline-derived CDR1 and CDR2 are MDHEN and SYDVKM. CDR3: CASNGRQGAYF. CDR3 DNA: TGTGCCAGCAATGGGAGACAGGGGGCCTACTTC.

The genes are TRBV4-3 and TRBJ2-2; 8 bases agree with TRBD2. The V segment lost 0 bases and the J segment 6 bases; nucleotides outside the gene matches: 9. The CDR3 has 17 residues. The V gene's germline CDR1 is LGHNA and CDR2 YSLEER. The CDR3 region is CASSQDRGLGLAGELFF. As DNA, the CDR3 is TGCGCCAGCAGCCAAGATCGGGGACTAGGCTTGGCCGGGGAGCTGTTTTTT.

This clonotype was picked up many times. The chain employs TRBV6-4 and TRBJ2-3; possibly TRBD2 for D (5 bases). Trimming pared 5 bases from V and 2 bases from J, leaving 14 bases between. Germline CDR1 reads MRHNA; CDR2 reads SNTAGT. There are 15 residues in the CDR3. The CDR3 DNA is TGTGCCAGCAGTAGGCTAGCCGGGAACACAGATACGCAGTATTTT. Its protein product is CASSRLAGNTDTQYF.

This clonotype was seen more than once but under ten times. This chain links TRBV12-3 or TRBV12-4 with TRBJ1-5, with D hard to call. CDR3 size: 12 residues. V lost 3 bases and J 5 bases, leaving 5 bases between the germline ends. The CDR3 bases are TGTGCCAGCAGTTTGGGCTATCAGCCCCAGCATTTT. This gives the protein CASSLGYQPQHF.

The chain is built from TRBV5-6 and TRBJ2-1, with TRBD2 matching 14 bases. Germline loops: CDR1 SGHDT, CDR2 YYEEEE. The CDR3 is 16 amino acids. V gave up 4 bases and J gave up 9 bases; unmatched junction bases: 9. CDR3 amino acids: CASSRLTSGRGSEQFF. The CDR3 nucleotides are TGTGCCAGCAGCCGCCTGACTAGCGGGAGGGGGAGTGAGCAGTTCTTC.